This TCR beta chain was documented in a study of spatial heterogeneity in lung cancer. Germline CDR1 WSHSY, CDR2 SAAADI. J lost 8 bases, V lost 0 bases, and 8 bases had no gene match. The CDR3 length is 16 residues. This sample's time point: sample taken at primary tumor resection. By sample fraction, this clonotype is medium-sized. TCRdb processed the 5' RACE reads anew with MiXCR; each CDR3 protein has one entry. The sample lists about 5,000 distinct CDR3 sequences, 2.5% to 3% occurring once. This chain uses TRBV10-2 with TRBJ2-1; TRBD1 agrees at 9 bases. The source of this sequence is a male donor with early-stage non-small cell lung cancer. The specimen comprised normal lung tissue next to the tumor, sampled at surgery. The CDR3 region has the DNA TGCGCCAGCAGTGAGTCTGCCGGGACAGGGAGTTATGAGCAGTTCTTC. Encoded protein: CASSESAGTGSYEQFF.